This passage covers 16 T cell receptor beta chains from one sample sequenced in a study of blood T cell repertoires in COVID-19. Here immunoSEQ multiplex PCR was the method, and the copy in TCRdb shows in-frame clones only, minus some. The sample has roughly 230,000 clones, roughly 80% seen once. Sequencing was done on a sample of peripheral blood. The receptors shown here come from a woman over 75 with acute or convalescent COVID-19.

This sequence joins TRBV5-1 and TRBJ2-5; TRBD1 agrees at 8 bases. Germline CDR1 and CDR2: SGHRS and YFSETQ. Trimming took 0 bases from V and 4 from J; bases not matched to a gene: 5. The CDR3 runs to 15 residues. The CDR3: CASSLGQGRRETQYF. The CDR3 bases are TGCGCCAGCAGCTTGGGACAGGGGAGGAGAGAGACCCAGTACTTC.

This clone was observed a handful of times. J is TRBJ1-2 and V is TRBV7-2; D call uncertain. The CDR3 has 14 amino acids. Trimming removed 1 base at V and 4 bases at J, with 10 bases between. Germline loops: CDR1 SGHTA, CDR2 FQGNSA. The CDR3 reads CASSLVSRSYGYTF. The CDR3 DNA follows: TGTGCCAGCAGCTTAGTAAGCCGGAGCTATGGCTACACCTTC.

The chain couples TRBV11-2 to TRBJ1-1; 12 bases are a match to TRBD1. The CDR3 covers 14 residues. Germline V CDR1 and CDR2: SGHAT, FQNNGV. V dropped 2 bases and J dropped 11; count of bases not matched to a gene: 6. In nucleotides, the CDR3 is TGTGCCAGCAGCTTACGGGACAGGGGGCTAGGGGCTTTCTTT. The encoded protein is CASSLRDRGLGAFF. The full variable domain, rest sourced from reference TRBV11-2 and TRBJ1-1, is EAGVAQSPRYKIIEKRQSVAFWCNPISGHATLYWYQQILGQGPKLLIQFQNNGVVDDSQLPKDRFSAERLKGVDSTLKIQPAKLEDSAVYLCASSLRDRGLGAFFGQGTRLTVV.

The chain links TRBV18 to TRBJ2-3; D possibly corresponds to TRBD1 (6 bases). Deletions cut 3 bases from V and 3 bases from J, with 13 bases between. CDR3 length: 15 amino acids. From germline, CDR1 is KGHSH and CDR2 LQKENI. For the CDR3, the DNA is TGTGCCAGCTCACCGACACAGGGTACGACAGATACGCAGTATTTT. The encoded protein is CASSPTQGTTDTQYF.

CDR3 DNA sequence: TGTGCCAGCAATCCCCGGGGGGGGCAGGGCTATGGCTACACCTTC. This encodes CASNPRGGQGYGYTF. The J gene is TRBJ1-2, the V gene TRBV6-5; D might be TRBD1 (6 bases). Germline V gives CDR1 MNHEY, CDR2 SVGAGI. This CDR3 has 15 amino acids. Trimming took off 7 bases at V and 4 bases at J, with 19 bases between the two ends.

The CDR3 spells CASGLGLAGAMNEQFF. CDR3 nucleotide sequence: TGTGCTAGTGGTTTGGGACTAGCGGGAGCCATGAATGAGCAGTTCTTC. The chain joins TRBV12-5 to TRBJ2-1, with TRBD2 identical over 12 bases. Germline V lookup: CDR1 LGHNT, CDR2 FRNRAP. J lost 7 bases, V lost 1 base, and 5 bases had no gene match. The CDR3 is 16 residues long.

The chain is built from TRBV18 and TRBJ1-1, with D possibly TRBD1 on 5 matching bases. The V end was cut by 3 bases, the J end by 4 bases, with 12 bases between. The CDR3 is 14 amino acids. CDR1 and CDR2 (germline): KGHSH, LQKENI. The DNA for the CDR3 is TGTGCCAGCTCACCGGACGGGGGAGGCACTGAAGCTTTCTTT. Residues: CASSPDGGGTEAFF.

DNA for the CDR3: TGTGCCAGCAGCTTTAGTTTGGGGGGGACCTACGAGCAGTACTTC. Its protein is CASSFSLGGTYEQYF. This chain connects TRBV7-2 to TRBJ2-7, with TRBD2 matching 7 bases. The CDR3 totals 15 residues. Per the germline V gene, CDR1 is SGHTA and CDR2 is FQGNSA. V dropped 3 bases and J dropped 2; count of bases not matched to a gene: 7.

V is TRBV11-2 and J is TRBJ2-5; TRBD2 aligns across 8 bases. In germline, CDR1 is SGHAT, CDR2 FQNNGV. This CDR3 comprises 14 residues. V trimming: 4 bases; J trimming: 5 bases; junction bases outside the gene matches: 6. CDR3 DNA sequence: TGTGCCAGCAGCTCCCCCCCTAGCGGGGAGACCCAGTACTTC. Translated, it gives CASSSPPSGETQYF.

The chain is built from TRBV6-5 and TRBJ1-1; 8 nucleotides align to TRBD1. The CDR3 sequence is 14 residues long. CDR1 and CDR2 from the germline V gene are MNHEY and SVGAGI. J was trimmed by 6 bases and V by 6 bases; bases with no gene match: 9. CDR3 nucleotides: TGTGCCAGCAGAGCCACAGGGGGTAAAGCTGAAGCTTTCTTT. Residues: CASRATGGKAEAFF.

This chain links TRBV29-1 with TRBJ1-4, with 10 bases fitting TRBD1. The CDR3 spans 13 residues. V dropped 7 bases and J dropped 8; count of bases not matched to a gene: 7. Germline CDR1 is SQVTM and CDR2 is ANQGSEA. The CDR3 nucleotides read TGCAGCGCCACGACAGGGGGCGAAGAAAAACTGTTTTTT. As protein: CSATTGGEEKLFF.

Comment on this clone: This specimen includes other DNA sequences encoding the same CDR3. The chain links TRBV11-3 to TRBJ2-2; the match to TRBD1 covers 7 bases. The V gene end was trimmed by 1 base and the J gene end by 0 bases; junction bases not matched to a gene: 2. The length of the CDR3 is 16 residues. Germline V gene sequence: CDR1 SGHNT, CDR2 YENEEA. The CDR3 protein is CASSLVGTANTGELFF. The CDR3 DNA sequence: TGTGCCAGCAGCTTAGTCGGGACAGCGAACACCGGGGAGCTGTTTTTT. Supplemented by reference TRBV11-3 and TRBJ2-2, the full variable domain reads EAGVVQSPRYKIIEKKQPVAFWCNPISGHNTLYWYLQNLGQGPELLIRYENEEAVDDSQLPKDRFSAERLKGVDSTLKIQPAELGDSAVYLCASSLVGTANTGELFFGEGSRLTVL.

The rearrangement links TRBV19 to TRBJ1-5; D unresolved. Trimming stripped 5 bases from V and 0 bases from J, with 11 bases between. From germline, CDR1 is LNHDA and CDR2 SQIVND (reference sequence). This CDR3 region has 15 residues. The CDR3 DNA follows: TGTGCCAGTAGTTGGACTGAGGATAGCAATCAGCCCCAGCATTTT. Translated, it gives CASSWTEDSNQPQHF.

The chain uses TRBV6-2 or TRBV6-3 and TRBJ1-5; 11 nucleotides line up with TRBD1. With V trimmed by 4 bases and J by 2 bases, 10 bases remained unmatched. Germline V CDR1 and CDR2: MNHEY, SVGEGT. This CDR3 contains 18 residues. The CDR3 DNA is TGTGCCAGCAGTTTGGACAGGGGGCGGGCGGGTGGCAATCAGCCCCAGCATTTT. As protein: CASSLDRGRAGGNQPQHF.

The CDR3, as DNA: TGTGCCAGCAGCTTAGCTTTCCTCTATGGCTACACCTTC. Its translation is CASSLAFLYGYTF. The gene calls are TRBV7-9 and TRBJ1-2; D gene ambiguous. Germline CDR1 reads SEHNR; CDR2 reads FQNEAQ (reference sequence). This CDR3 has 13 residues. The V end lost 0 bases, the J end lost 4 bases, and 6 bases lay between the germline ends.

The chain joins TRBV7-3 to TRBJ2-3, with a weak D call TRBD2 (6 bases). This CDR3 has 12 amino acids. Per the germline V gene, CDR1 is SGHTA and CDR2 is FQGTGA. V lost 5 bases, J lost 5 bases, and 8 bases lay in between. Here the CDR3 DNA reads TGTGCCAGCAGCCCCGGGGGAGATACGCAGTATTTT. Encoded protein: CASSPGGDTQYF.